These 32 T cell receptor beta chains were sequenced from one sample in a study of Ad26.COV2.S vaccination and SARS-CoV-2 variants. Noted treatment: some 19 received Ad26.COV2.S at low or high dose, single or two shots; roughly five received placebo; per-sample allocation not given. Sample collection was performed on day 63 after the first vaccine or placebo injection. The repertoire was sequenced with immunoSEQ multiplex PCR; TCRdb's copy has only in-frame clones and lacks some. The data contain under 400,000 clones, around 90% of them singletons. The sample here was peripheral blood, taken in a trial of Ad26.COV2.S vaccine versus placebo. These receptors came from a person aged 18-60 years who received the Ad26.COV2.S COVID-19 vaccine or a placebo.

The rearrangement joins TRBV7-9 to TRBJ1-1, with no clear D. The CDR3 is 14 residues long. Trimming left V 4 bases short and J 7 bases short, with 16 bases between. Germline V lookup: CDR1 SEHNR, CDR2 FQNEAQ (reference sequence). CDR3 in amino acids: CASSSTSPNNEAFF. The CDR3 DNA sequence: TGTGCCAGCAGCTCAACATCCCCCAATAATGAAGCTTTCTTT. Combining the CDR3 with reference TRBV7-9 and TRBJ1-1 gives the whole variable domain DTGVSQNPRHKITKRGQNVTFRCDPISEHNRLYWYRQTLGQGPEFLTYFQNEAQLEKSRLLSDRFSAERPKGSFSTLEIQRTEQGDSAMYLCASSSTSPNNEAFFGQGTRLTVV.

This chain connects TRBV5-8 to TRBJ1-1; TRBD1 matches at 9 bases. V dropped 4 bases and J dropped 4; count of bases not matched to a gene: 11. This CDR3 has 16 amino acids. Germline V gene data show CDR1 as SGHTS and CDR2 as YDEGEE. CDR3 in amino acids: CASSLNWDRDITEAFF. For the CDR3, the DNA is TGTGCCAGCAGCCTAAATTGGGACAGGGATATCACTGAAGCTTTCTTT.

The chain combines TRBV9 with TRBJ1-2; the match to TRBD1 covers 10 bases. J was trimmed by 5 bases and V by 3 bases; bases with no gene match: 7. CDR3 length: 15 amino acids. Germline V lookup: CDR1 SGDLS, CDR2 YYNGEE. CDR3 residues: CASSGATGGGYGYTF. The CDR3 bases are TGTGCCAGCAGCGGGGCGACAGGGGGCGGTTATGGCTACACCTTC.

This chain connects TRBV9 to TRBJ2-3; possible D gene TRBD1, 6 bases. Germline CDR1 is SGDLS and CDR2 is YYNGEE. The CDR3 has 14 residues. Trimming pared 4 bases from V and 3 bases from J, leaving 12 bases between. The CDR3 DNA sequence: TGTGCCAGCAGCCCATGGACAGTAACAGATACGCAGTATTTT. Its translation is CASSPWTVTDTQYF.

This chain uses TRBV2 with TRBJ2-2, with D tentatively TRBD1 or TRBD2 (5 bases each). The CDR3 sequence is 14 residues long. V lost 8 bases and J lost 0, with 10 bases in between. The V gene's germline CDR1 is SNHLY and CDR2 FYNNEI. CDR3 in amino acids: CASSWGTNTGELFF. The CDR3 DNA sequence: TGTGCCAGCTCATGGGGGACGAACACCGGGGAGCTGTTTTTT. The full variable domain, in which reference TRBV2 and TRBJ2-2 provide the parts outside the CDR3, is EPEVTQTPSHQVTQMGQEVILRCVPISNHLYFYWYRQILGQKVEFLVSFYNNEISEKSEIFDDQFSVERPDGSNFTLKIRSTKLEDSAMYFCASSWGTNTGELFFGEGSRLTVL.

The V call is TRBV18, the J call TRBJ2-2, with D tentatively TRBD1 or TRBD2 (5 bases each). Germline-derived CDR1 and CDR2 are KGHSH and LQKENI. V was shortened by 2 bases and J by 5 bases, with 9 bases between the two germline ends. The CDR3 is made up of 14 amino acids. CDR3 nucleotide sequence: TGTGCCAGCTCACCAGTTGGGGGTACCGGGGAGCTGTTTTTT. Translated: CASSPVGGTGELFF.

This chain links TRBV12-5 with TRBJ2-3; a weak D match, TRBD1 (6 bases). V lost 1 base and J 9 bases, leaving 14 bases between the germline ends. This CDR3 contains 14 residues. Germline CDR1 reads LGHNT; CDR2 reads FRNRAP. The CDR3: CASGLGQDFNTQYF. CDR3 nucleotide sequence: TGTGCTAGTGGTTTGGGACAGGACTTCAACACGCAGTATTTT. Based on the CDR3 plus reference TRBV12-5 and TRBJ2-3, the full variable domain is DARVTQTPRHKVTEMGQEVTMRCQPILGHNTVFWYRQTMMQGLELLAYFRNRAPLDDSGMPKDRFSAEMPDATLATLKIQPSEPRDSAVYFCASGLGQDFNTQYFGPGTRLTVL.

The J gene is TRBJ2-5, the V gene TRBV19, with D perhaps given as TRBD1 or TRBD2 (6 bases each). The V gene's germline CDR1 is LNHDA and CDR2 SQIVND (reference sequence). This CDR3 has 17 residues. The V end was cut by 5 bases, the J end by 1 base, with 20 bases between. The CDR3 region is CASSFPRGTRGQETQYF. In nucleotides, the CDR3 is TGTGCCAGTAGTTTCCCCCGCGGGACAAGGGGCCAAGAGACCCAGTACTTC.

The J gene is TRBJ2-7, the V gene TRBV25-1, with TRBD1 matching over 7 bases. The CDR3 is made up of 12 amino acids. Germline V gene sequence: CDR1 MGHDK, CDR2 SYGVNS. J lost 4 bases, V lost 8 bases, and 5 bases had no gene match. CDR3 bases: TGTGCCAGCCTGGGACAGTTTTACGAGCAGTACTTC. Residues: CASLGQFYEQYF.

There are a few counts of this clone. This chain joins TRBV29-1 and TRBJ1-2; D gene uncertain. The V end lost 4 bases, the J end lost 6 bases, and 12 bases lay between the germline ends. The CDR3 length is 12 residues. The germline CDR1 and CDR2 sequences are SQVTM and ANQGSEA. The CDR3 bases are TGCAGCGTTGGCTACCTGGAGGATGGCTACACCTTC. Translating it yields CSVGYLEDGYTF.

The V call is TRBV2, the J call TRBJ1-3; 8 bases fit TRBD1. The junction had 13 bases not matched to a gene; V was cut back by 6 bases and J by 0 bases. Germline-derived CDR1 and CDR2 are SNHLY and FYNNEI. The CDR3 has 18 amino acids. CDR3 region: CASSGFAGGNLSGNTIYF. In DNA form, the CDR3 reads TGTGCCAGCAGCGGGTTTGCAGGGGGCAACCTCTCTGGAAACACCATATATTTT.

CDR3 sequence reads: CASSIARDRQPQHF. CDR3 in DNA: TGTGCCAGTAGTATAGCCCGGGACAGGCAGCCCCAGCATTTT. This sequence joins TRBV19 and TRBJ1-5; 8 positions agree with TRBD1. Germline V gene sequence: CDR1 LNHDA, CDR2 SQIVND (reference sequence). The trim removed 1 base at V and 7 bases at J, leaving 3 bases unmatched. The CDR3 consists of 14 residues.

This clone was seen a handful of times. V is TRBV7-6 and J is TRBJ2-2; 9 bases map to TRBD1. CDR3 length: 15 residues. V was clipped by 3 bases and J by 5 bases; unmatched bases: 4. Germline V gene lookup returns CDR1 SGHVS and CDR2 FNYEAQ. The CDR3 DNA reads as TGTGCCAGCAGCTTCATCGGACAGGGGACCGGGGAGCTGTTTTTT. Residues: CASSFIGQGTGELFF.

This chain joins TRBV6-5 and TRBJ2-5, with TRBD1 as a possible D gene (5 bases). Trimming took off 1 base at V and 4 bases at J, with 7 bases between the two ends. Germline CDR1 is MNHEY and CDR2 is SVGAGI. The CDR3 loop spans 13 amino acids. Here the CDR3 reads CASSYFGAETQYF. CDR3 DNA: TGTGCCAGCAGTTACTTTGGGGCAGAGACCCAGTACTTC.

This chain joins TRBV2 and TRBJ2-7; TRBD2 is a possible D gene (6 bases). This CDR3 contains 14 residues. Trimming took off 6 bases at V and 4 bases at J, with 16 bases between the two ends. Germline V CDR1 and CDR2: SNHLY, FYNNEI. The CDR3 sequence: CASRRGGDTYEQYF. The DNA for the CDR3 is TGTGCCAGCAGGAGGGGAGGAGATACATACGAGCAGTACTTC.

The J gene is TRBJ1-2, the V gene TRBV9; D is uncertain. This CDR3 region has 14 residues. V lost 4 bases to trimming and J lost 7 bases, with 17 bases between them. From germline, CDR1 is SGDLS and CDR2 YYNGEE. The CDR3 region is CASSPDLSKAGYTF. DNA for the CDR3: TGTGCCAGCAGCCCCGACCTTAGTAAGGCTGGCTACACCTTC.

The V gene is TRBV15, the J gene TRBJ2-3; 7 nucleotides align to TRBD1. Germline CDR1 is LNHNV and CDR2 is YYDKDF (reference sequence). This CDR3 comprises 13 residues. The trim removed 5 bases at V and 10 bases at J, leaving 9 bases unmatched. CDR3 in amino acids: CATSHKGAGSQYF. As DNA, the CDR3 is TGTGCCACCAGCCACAAGGGGGCAGGGTCGCAGTATTTT.

The V call is TRBV7-6, the J call TRBJ2-3, with 7 positions matching TRBD2. This CDR3 region has 14 residues. Germline CDR1 SGHVS, CDR2 FNYEAQ. V lost 3 bases to trimming and J lost 2 bases; unmatched junction nucleotides: 2. For the CDR3, the DNA is TGTGCCAGCAGCTTGGGAGGGGACACAGATACGCAGTATTTT. Amino acids: CASSLGGDTDTQYF.

This chain joins TRBV5-6 and TRBJ1-3, with D perhaps TRBD1 (5 bases). The V end lost 4 bases, the J end lost 0 bases, and 11 bases lay between the germline ends. Germline assignment: CDR1 SGHDT and CDR2 YYEEEE. The CDR3 loop spans 15 amino acids. The CDR3 spells CASSPGTDSGNTIYF. The CDR3 coding sequence is TGTGCCAGCAGCCCCGGGACTGACTCTGGAAACACCATATATTTT. The full variable domain, in which reference TRBV5-6 and TRBJ1-3 provide the parts outside the CDR3, is DAGVTQSPTHLIKTRGQQVTLRCSPKSGHDTVSWYQQALGQGPQFIFQYYEEEERQRGNFPDRFSGHQFPNYSSELNVNALLLGDSALYLCASSPGTDSGNTIYFGEGSWLTVV.

The chain has TRBV5-6 and TRBJ1-4; possibly TRBD1 for D (5 bases). V was clipped by 1 base and J by 4 bases, with 14 bases between them. CDR3 length equals 16 residues. The germline CDR1 and CDR2 sequences are SGHDT and YYEEEE. The chain's CDR3 is CASSLREGRINEKLFF. For the CDR3, the DNA is TGTGCCAGCAGCTTGAGGGAGGGGCGTATTAATGAAAAACTGTTTTTT.

The J gene is TRBJ2-7, the V gene TRBV19, with a possible D match to TRBD1 (6 bases). The CDR3 runs 15 residues. CDR1 LNHDA and CDR2 SQIVND come from the germline V gene (reference sequence). V lost 5 bases and J 6 bases, leaving 20 bases between the germline ends. In nucleotides, the CDR3 is TGTGCCAGTAGTGCCCAGGGGAAGGGGTTTGTCGAGCAGTACTTC. This codes for CASSAQGKGFVEQYF.

The chain recombines TRBV6-6 with TRBJ1-1; D remains unclear. The germline V gene encodes CDR1 MNHNY and CDR2 SVGAGI (reference sequence). The length of the CDR3 is 15 residues. V shed 6 bases and J shed 1 base, with 15 bases lying between them. CDR3 protein: CASRNRIDTNTEAFF. In nucleotides, the CDR3 is TGTGCCAGCAGGAACCGGATCGACACGAACACTGAAGCTTTCTTT.

The chain carries TRBV5-5 and TRBJ2-3; TRBD1 matches at 9 bases. Germline V gene data show CDR1 as SGHKS and CDR2 as YYEKEE (reference sequence). This CDR3 comprises 14 residues. V gave up 9 bases and J gave up 3 bases; unmatched junction bases: 8. The CDR3: CATPGQGVTDTQYF. The DNA of the CDR3 is TGTGCCACTCCGGGACAGGGTGTAACAGATACGCAGTATTTT.

The chain is built from TRBV7-2 and TRBJ1-1; D not certain. Germline values: CDR1 SGHTA, CDR2 FQGNSA. Trimming cost V 2 bases and J 0 bases, with 7 bases left between them. The CDR3 is made up of 14 amino acids. CDR3 coding DNA: TGTGCCAGCAGCTTACGGAACATGAACACTGAAGCTTTCTTT. This gives the protein CASSLRNMNTEAFF.

This clone was recorded only once. The chain uses TRBV7-2 and TRBJ2-2; no clear D gene. The ends were cut back, 7 bases at V and 0 bases at J, with 15 bases in the middle. The CDR3 covers 16 residues. The V gene's germline CDR1 is SGHTA and CDR2 FQGNSA. In nucleotides, the CDR3 is TGTGCCAGCACCCAAATCCCCGGATCGAACACCGGGGAGCTGTTTTTT. As protein: CASTQIPGSNTGELFF.

The chain employs TRBV2 and TRBJ1-1; TRBD1 matches 9 bases. The CDR3 spans 14 residues. CDR1 SNHLY and CDR2 FYNNEI come from the germline V gene. Trimming removed 6 bases from V and 3 bases from J; junction bases left unmatched: 5. The CDR3 region has the DNA TGTGCCAGCAGCCCACAGGGGGCGTACACTGAAGCTTTCTTT. This gives the protein CASSPQGAYTEAFF.

J is TRBJ1-1 and V is TRBV3-1 (or the pseudogene TRBV3-2); 9 bases fit TRBD1. The J segment lost 8 bases and the V segment lost 5 bases, leaving 3 bases of the junction unmatched. The CDR3 extends over 12 amino acids. Per germline, CDR1 LGHDT and CDR2 YNNKEL (reference sequence). The CDR3 loop is CASSYGQGEAFF. CDR3 nucleotide sequence: TGTGCCAGCAGCTATGGACAGGGGGAAGCTTTCTTT.

This chain joins TRBV7-9 and TRBJ2-3; the D gene could be TRBD1 or TRBD2 (5 bases each). CDR1 is SEHNR, CDR2 FQNEAQ, per germline (reference sequence). This CDR3 spans 15 amino acids. V lost 1 base to trimming and J lost 5 bases, with 13 bases between them. This CDR3 reads CASSLVSAGRDTQYF. CDR3 DNA: TGTGCCAGCAGCTTAGTGTCTGCAGGGAGAGATACGCAGTATTTT.

The chain uses TRBV18 and TRBJ2-3; no definite D call. The CDR3 sequence is 14 residues long. Trimming left V 6 bases short and J 2 bases short, with 12 bases between. Germline V gene lookup returns CDR1 KGHSH and CDR2 LQKENI. For the CDR3, the DNA is TGTGCCAGCTCCCCCCGGACCCCCACAGATACGCAGTATTTT. This encodes CASSPRTPTDTQYF.

This clone was seen only a few times. The rearrangement joins TRBV6-1 to TRBJ1-5, with no clear D. Trimming stripped 4 bases from V and 2 bases from J, with 15 bases between. CDR1 and CDR2 (germline): MNHNS, SASEGT. The CDR3 contains 16 residues. The CDR3: CASSGVFGSRNQPQHF. The DNA of the CDR3 is TGTGCCAGCAGTGGAGTGTTCGGCAGTCGCAATCAGCCCCAGCATTTT.

The V gene is TRBV11-1, the J gene TRBJ2-7; D is uncertain. This CDR3 region has 14 residues. Germline CDR1 and CDR2: SGHAT and FQDESV (reference sequence). V was trimmed by 6 bases and J by 5 bases, leaving 17 bases between them. CDR3 region: CASRRLGGEDEQYF. The DNA of the CDR3 is TGTGCCAGCAGGCGCCTCGGTGGTGAGGACGAGCAGTACTTC. The full variable domain, with the rest looked up from reference TRBV11-1 and TRBJ2-7, is EAEVAQSPRYKITEKSQAVAFWCDPISGHATLYWYRQILGQGPELLVQFQDESVVDDSQLPKDRFSAERLKGVDSTLKIQPAELGDSAMYLCASRRLGGEDEQYFGPGTRLTVT.

The chain joins TRBV4-1 to TRBJ1-1; D uncertain. Germline V gene sequence: CDR1 MGHRA, CDR2 YSYEKL. The V and J ends lost 4 bases and 5 bases respectively, with 14 bases between them. CDR3 length: 14 residues. CDR3: CASSRDIAGTEAFF. DNA of the CDR3: TGCGCCAGCAGCCGCGATATAGCAGGAACTGAAGCTTTCTTT.